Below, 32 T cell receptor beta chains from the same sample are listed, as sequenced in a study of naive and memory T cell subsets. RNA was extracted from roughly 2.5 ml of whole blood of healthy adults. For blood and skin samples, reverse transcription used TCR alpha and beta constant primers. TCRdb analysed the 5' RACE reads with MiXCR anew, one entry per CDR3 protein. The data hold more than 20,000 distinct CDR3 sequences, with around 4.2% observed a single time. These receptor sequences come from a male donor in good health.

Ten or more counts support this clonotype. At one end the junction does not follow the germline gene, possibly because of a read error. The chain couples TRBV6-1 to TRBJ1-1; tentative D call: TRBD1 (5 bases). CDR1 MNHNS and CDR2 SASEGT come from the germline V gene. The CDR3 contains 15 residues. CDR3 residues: CASSEEWGVRTEAFF. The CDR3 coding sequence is TGTGCCAGCAGCGAAGAATGGGGGGTGCGGACTGAAGCTTTCTTT.

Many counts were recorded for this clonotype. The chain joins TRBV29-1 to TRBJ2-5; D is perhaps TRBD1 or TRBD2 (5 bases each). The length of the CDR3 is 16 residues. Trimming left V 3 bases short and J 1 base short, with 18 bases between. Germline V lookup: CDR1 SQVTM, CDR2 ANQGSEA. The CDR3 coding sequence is TGCAGCGTTGATTCGATCGGGGACGGCCTCCAAGAGACCCAGTACTTC. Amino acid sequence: CSVDSIGDGLQETQYF.

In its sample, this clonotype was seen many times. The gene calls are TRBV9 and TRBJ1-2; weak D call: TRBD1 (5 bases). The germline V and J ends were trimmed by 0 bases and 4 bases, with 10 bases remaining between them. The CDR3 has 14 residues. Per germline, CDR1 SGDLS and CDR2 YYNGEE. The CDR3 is CASSVEEQGYGYTF. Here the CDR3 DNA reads TGTGCCAGCAGCGTAGAGGAGCAGGGCTATGGCTACACCTTC.

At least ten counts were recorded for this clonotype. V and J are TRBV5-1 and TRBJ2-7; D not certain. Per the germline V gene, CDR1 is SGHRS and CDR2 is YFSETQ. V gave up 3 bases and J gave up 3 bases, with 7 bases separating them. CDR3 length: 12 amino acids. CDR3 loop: CASSSGYYEQYF. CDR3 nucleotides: TGCGCCAGCAGCTCAGGCTACTACGAGCAGTACTTC.

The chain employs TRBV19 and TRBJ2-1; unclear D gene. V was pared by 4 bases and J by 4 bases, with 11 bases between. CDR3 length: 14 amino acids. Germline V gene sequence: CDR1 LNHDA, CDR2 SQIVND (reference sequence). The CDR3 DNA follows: TGTGCCAGTAGTAGAACTATTGTGTACAATGAGCAGTTCTTC. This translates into CASSRTIVYNEQFF.

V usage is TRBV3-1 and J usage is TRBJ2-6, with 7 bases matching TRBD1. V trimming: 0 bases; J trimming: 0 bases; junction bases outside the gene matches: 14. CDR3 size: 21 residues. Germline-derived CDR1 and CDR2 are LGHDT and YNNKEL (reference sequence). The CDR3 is CASSQEIITGTEVSGANVLTF. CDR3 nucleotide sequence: TGTGCCAGCAGCCAAGAAATTATAACCGGGACAGAGGTCTCTGGGGCCAACGTCCTGACTTTC.

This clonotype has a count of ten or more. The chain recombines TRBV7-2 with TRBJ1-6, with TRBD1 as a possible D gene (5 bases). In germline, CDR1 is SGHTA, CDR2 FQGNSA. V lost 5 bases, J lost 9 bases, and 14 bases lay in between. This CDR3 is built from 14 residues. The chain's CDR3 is CASSPTVGGSPLHF. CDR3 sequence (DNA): TGTGCCAGCAGCCCGACAGTTGGAGGTTCACCCCTCCACTTT.

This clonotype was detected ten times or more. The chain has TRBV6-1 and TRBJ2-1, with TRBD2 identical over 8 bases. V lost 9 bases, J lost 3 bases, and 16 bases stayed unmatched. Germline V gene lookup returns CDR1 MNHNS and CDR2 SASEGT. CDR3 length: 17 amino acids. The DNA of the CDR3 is TGTGCCAGTGTAGCGGGACTTTTCTTTGAGGGCTACAATGAGCAGTTCTTC. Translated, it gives CASVAGLFFEGYNEQFF.

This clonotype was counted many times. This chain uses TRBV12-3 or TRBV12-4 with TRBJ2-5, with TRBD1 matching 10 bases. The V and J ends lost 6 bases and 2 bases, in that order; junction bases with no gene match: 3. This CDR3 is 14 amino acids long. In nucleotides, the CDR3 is TGTGCCAGCAGCGTGGGACAGGGGCAAGAGACCCAGTACTTC. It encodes CASSVGQGQETQYF.

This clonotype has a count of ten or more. CDR3 in DNA: TGTGCCAGCAGCTTGACTAGCGGGGGGTCTGGGGCCAACGTCCTGACTTTC. It encodes CASSLTSGGSGANVLTF. The V call is TRBV7-2, the J call TRBJ2-6; 13 bases align to TRBD2. CDR3 size: 17 residues. Germline CDR1 is SGHTA and CDR2 is FQGNSA. V lost 3 bases and J lost 1; bases outside the gene matches: 0. Filled out from reference TRBV7-2 and TRBJ2-6, the complete variable domain reads GAGVSQSPSNKVTEKGKDVELRCDPISGHTALYWYRQSLGQGLEFLIYFQGNSAPDKSGLPSDRFSAERTGGSVSTLTIQRTQQEDSAVYLCASSLTSGGSGANVLTFGAGSRLTVL.

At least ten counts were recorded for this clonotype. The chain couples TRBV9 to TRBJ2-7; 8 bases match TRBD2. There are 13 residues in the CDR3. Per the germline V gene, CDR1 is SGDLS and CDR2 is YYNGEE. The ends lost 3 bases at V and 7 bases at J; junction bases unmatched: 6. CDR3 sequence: CASSGDLAGEQYF. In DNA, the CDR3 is TGTGCCAGCAGCGGGGACTTAGCGGGGGAGCAGTACTTC. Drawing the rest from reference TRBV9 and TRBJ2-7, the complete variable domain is DSGVTQTPKHLITATGQRVTLRCSPRSGDLSVYWYQQSLDQGLQFLIQYYNGEERAKGNILERFSAQQFPDLHSELNLSSLELGDSALYFCASSGDLAGEQYFGPGTRLTVT.

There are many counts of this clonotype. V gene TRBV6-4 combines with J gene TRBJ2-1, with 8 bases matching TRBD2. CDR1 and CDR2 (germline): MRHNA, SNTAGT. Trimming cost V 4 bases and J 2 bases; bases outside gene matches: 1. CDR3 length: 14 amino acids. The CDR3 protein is CASSAGGAYNEQFF. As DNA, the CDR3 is TGTGCCAGCAGTGCCGGGGGGGCCTACAATGAGCAGTTCTTC.

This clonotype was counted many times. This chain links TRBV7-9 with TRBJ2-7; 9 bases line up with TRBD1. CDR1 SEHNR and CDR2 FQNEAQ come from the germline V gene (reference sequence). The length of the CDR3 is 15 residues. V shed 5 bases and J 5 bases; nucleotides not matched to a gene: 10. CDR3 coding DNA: TGTGCCAGCAGCCTAAGGCCCGGGACAGGGAACGAGCAGTACTTC. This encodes CASSLRPGTGNEQYF. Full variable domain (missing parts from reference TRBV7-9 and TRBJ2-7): DTGVSQNPRHKITKRGQNVTFRCDPISEHNRLYWYRQTLGQGPEFLTYFQNEAQLEKSRLLSDRFSAERPKGSFSTLEIQRTEQGDSAMYLCASSLRPGTGNEQYFGPGTRLTVT.

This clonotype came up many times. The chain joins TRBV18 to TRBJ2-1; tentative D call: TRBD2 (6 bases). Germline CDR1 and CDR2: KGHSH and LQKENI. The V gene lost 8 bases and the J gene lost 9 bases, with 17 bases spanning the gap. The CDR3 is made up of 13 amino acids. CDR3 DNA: TGTGCCAGCCTCCCCCTTAGGAGGGGTGAGCAGTTCTTC. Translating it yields CASLPLRRGEQFF.

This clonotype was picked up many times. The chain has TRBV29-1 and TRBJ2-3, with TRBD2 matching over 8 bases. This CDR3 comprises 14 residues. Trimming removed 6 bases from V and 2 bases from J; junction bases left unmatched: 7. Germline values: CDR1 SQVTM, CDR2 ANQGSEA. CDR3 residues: CSVAGTSITDTQYF. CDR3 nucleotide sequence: TGCAGCGTGGCCGGGACTAGTATCACAGATACGCAGTATTTT.

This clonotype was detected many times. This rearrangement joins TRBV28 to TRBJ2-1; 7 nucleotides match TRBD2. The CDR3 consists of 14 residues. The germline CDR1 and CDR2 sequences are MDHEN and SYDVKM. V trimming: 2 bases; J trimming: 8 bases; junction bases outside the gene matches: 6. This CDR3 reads CASSLAGVSYEQFF. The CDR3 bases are TGTGCCAGCAGTTTAGCGGGAGTGAGCTATGAGCAGTTCTTC.

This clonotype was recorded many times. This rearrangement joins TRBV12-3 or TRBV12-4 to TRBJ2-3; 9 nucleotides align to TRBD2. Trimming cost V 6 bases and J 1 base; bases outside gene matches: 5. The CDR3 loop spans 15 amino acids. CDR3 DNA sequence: TGTGCCAGCAGAATAGCGGGAGTGGGCACAGATACGCAGTATTTT. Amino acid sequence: CASRIAGVGTDTQYF.

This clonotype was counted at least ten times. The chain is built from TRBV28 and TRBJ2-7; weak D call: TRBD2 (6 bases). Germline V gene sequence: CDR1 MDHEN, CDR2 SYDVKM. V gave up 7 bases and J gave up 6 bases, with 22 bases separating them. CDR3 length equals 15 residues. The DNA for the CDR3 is TGTGCCAGCACCCCTTCGGGACTCGCTACGGCCGAGCAGTACTTC. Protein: CASTPSGLATAEQYF.

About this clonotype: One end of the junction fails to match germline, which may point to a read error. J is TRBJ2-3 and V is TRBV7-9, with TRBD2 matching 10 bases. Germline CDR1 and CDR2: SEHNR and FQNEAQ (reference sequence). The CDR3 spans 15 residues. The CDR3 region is CASSLAGASTDTQYF. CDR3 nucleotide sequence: TGTGCCAGCAGCCTAGCGGGGGCTAGCACAGATACGCAGTATTTT.

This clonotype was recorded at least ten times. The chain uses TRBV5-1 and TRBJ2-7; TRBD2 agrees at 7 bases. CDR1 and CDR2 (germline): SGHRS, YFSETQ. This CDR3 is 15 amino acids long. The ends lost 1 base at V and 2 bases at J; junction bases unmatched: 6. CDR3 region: CASSLSAAGTYEQYF. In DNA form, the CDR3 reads TGCGCCAGCAGCTTGTCTGCAGCGGGAACCTACGAGCAGTACTTC.

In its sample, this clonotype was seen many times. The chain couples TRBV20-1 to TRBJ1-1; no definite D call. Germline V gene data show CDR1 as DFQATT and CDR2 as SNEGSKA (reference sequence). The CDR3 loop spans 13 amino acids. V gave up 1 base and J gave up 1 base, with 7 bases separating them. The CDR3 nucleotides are TGCAGTGCTAGAGGTAAAGGGAACACTGAAGCTTTCTTT. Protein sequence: CSARGKGNTEAFF.

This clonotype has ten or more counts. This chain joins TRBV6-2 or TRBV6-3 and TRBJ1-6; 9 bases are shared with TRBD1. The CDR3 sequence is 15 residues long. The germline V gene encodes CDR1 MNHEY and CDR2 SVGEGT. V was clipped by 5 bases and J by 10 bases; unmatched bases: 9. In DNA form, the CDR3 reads TGTGCCAGCAGTCCGAGGACAGGGGTGCACTCACCCCTCCACTTT. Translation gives CASSPRTGVHSPLHF.

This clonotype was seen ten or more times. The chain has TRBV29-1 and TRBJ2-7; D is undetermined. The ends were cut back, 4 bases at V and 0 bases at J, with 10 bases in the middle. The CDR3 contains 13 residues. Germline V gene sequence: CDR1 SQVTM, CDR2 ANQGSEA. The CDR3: CSVGVYSSYEQYF. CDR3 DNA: TGCAGCGTTGGGGTCTACAGCTCCTACGAGCAGTACTTC.

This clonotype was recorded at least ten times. The CDR3: CSVGEIYRGHNYGYTF. CDR3 sequence (DNA): TGCAGCGTTGGGGAGATCTACAGGGGGCACAACTATGGCTACACCTTC. The rearrangement links TRBV29-1 to TRBJ1-2, with TRBD1 matching 9 bases. The CDR3 contains 16 residues. V was clipped by 4 bases and J by 2 bases; unmatched bases: 11. CDR1 and CDR2 from the germline V gene are SQVTM and ANQGSEA.

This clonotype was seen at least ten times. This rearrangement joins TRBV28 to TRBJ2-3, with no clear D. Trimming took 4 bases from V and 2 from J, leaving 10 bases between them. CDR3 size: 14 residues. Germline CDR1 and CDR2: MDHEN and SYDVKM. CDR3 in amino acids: CASSSGGPTDTQYF. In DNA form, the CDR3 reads TGTGCCAGCAGTTCTGGCGGACCCACAGATACGCAGTATTTT.

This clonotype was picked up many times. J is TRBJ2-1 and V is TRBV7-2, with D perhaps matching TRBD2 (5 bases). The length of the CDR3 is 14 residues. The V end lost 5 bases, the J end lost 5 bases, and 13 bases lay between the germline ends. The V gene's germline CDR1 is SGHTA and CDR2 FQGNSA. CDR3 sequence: CASSRTDYNNEQFF. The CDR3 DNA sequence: TGTGCCAGCAGCCGAACCGACTACAACAATGAGCAGTTCTTC.

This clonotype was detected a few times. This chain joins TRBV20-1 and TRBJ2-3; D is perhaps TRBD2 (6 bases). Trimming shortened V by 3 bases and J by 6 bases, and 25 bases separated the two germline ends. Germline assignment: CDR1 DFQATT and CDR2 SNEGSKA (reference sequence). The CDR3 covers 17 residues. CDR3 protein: CSARQEGFAPTSDTQYF. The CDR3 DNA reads TGCAGTGCTAGGCAGGAGGGGTTCGCACCCACATCGGATACGCAGTATTTT.

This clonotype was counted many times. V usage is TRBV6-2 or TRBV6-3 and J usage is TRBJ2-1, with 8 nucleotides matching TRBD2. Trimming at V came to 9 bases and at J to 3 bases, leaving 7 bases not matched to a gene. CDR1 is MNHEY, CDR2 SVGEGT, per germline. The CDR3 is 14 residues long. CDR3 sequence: CASSGGGVYNEQFF. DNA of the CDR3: TGTGCCAGTTCCGGGGGGGGGGTCTACAATGAGCAGTTCTTC.

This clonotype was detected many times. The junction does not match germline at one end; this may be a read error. The chain's CDR3 is CASSYSRTSGGGF. In DNA, the CDR3 is TGTGCCAGCAGTTACAGCCGGACTAGCGGGGGCGGGTTC. This chain connects TRBV12-3 or TRBV12-4 to TRBJ2-1; 13 nucleotides align to TRBD2. The CDR3 runs to 13 residues.

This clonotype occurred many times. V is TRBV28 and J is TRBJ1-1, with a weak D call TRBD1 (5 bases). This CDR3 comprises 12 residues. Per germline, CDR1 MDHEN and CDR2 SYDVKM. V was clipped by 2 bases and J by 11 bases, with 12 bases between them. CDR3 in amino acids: CASSLNQGRAFF. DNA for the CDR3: TGTGCCAGCAGTTTAAATCAGGGCCGGGCTTTCTTT.

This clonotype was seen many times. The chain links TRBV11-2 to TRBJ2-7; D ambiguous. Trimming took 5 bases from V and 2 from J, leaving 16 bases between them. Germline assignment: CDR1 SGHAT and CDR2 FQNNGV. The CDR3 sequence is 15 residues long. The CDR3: CASSPRTTITYEQYF. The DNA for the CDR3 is TGTGCCAGCAGCCCAAGGACCACGATTACCTACGAGCAGTACTTC.

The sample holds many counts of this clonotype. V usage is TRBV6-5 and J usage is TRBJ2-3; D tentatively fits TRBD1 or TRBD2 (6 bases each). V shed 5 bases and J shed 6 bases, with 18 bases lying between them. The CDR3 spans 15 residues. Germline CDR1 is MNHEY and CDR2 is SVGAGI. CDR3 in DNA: TGTGCCAGCAGTCCCCAGGGGACTTCCAGGGATACGCAGTATTTT. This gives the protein CASSPQGTSRDTQYF.